One and the same sample provided the 32 T cell receptor beta chains below, sequenced in a study of identical twins. TCRdb re-analysed the 5' RACE reads in MiXCR, keeping a single row per CDR3 protein. The repertoire includes about 240,000 distinct CDR3 sequences, 8% to 11% of them detected once, and 10% sits in the top ten. Material: memory T cells sorted from blood. All receptors come from a man aged 50 to 60 in good health.

The J gene is TRBJ1-2, the V gene TRBV5-6; no clear D. The V end lost 0 bases, the J end lost 4 bases, and 16 bases lay between the germline ends. The length of the CDR3 is 16 residues. Germline CDR1 is SGHDT and CDR2 is YYEEEE. CDR3 residues: CASSLGLPGILYGYTF. The CDR3 DNA reads TGTGCCAGCAGCTTGGGGCTTCCAGGAATTCTCTATGGCTACACCTTC.

CDR3 sequence reads: CASSQEGGAREKLFF. Written as DNA, the CDR3 is TGCGCCAGCAGCCAAGAAGGGGGGGCCCGGGAAAAACTGTTTTTT. J is TRBJ1-4 and V is TRBV4-3; possible D gene TRBD1, 6 bases. The CDR3 covers 15 residues. Germline V gene sequence: CDR1 LGHNA, CDR2 YSLEER. V was shortened by 0 bases and J by 8 bases, with 13 bases between the two germline ends.

This clonotype was picked up many times. The CDR3 protein is CASSHYRGAKPELFF. In DNA form, the CDR3 reads TGTGCCAGCAGCCATTACAGGGGCGCTAAACCGGAACTGTTTTTT. This chain uses TRBV11-2 with TRBJ1-4, with 7 bases that match TRBD1. CDR1 and CDR2 from the germline V gene are SGHAT and FQNNGV. J lost 12 bases, V lost 5 bases, and 15 bases had no gene match. CDR3 size: 15 residues. Based on the CDR3 plus reference TRBV11-2 and TRBJ1-4, the full variable domain is EAGVAQSPRYKIIEKRQSVAFWCNPISGHATLYWYQQILGQGPKLLIQFQNNGVVDDSQLPKDRFSAERLKGVDSTLKIQPAKLEDSAVYLCASSHYRGAKPELFFGSGTQLSVL.

This clonotype was seen many times. The V gene is TRBV2, the J gene TRBJ1-6; D possibly corresponds to TRBD1 (6 bases). Germline CDR1 reads SNHLY; CDR2 reads FYNNEI. V was cut by 1 base and J by 9 bases, with 13 bases left in between. The CDR3 covers 15 residues. In DNA, the CDR3 is TGTGCCAGCAGTGAAGTGGGCAGGGGCTCTTCACCCCTCCACTTT. This translates into CASSEVGRGSSPLHF.

The sample holds many counts of this clonotype. This chain joins TRBV6-5 and TRBJ2-5; possibly TRBD2 for D (5 bases). Germline V CDR1 and CDR2: MNHEY, SVGAGI. V was pared by 0 bases and J by 4 bases, with 12 bases between. The CDR3 is made up of 15 amino acids. This CDR3 reads CASSYSILAPETQYF. For the CDR3, the DNA is TGTGCCAGCAGTTACTCGATCCTAGCCCCAGAGACCCAGTACTTC.

The CDR3 protein is CETRGPHGTEAFF. In DNA form, the CDR3 reads TGTGAGACCCGGGGACCGCACGGCACTGAAGCTTTCTTT. This chain connects TRBV6-1 to TRBJ1-1; TRBD1 is a possible D gene (5 bases). The germline CDR1 and CDR2 sequences are MNHNS and SASEGT. The CDR3 loop spans 13 amino acids.

The chain couples TRBV12-3 or TRBV12-4 to TRBJ2-1, with D hard to call. The CDR3 is 12 amino acids. Between the trimmed V and J ends, which lost 8 bases and 4 bases, there was a span of 9 bases. CDR3: CASGKTYNEQFF. The CDR3 DNA reads as TGTGCCAGCGGAAAGACGTACAATGAGCAGTTCTTC.

This clonotype was recorded at least ten times. The chain has TRBV7-2 and TRBJ2-7; no clear D. The length of the CDR3 is 13 residues. In germline, CDR1 is SGHTA, CDR2 FQGNSA. The V end lost 5 bases, the J end lost 3 bases, and 11 bases lay between the germline ends. The CDR3 DNA reads TGTGCCAGCAGCCCCCGCCAGAACTACGAGCAGTACTTC. Translated, it gives CASSPRQNYEQYF.

Ten or more counts support this clonotype. The J gene is TRBJ2-2, the V gene TRBV6-1; the match to TRBD1 covers 8 bases. Germline CDR1 MNHNS, CDR2 SASEGT. The CDR3 totals 15 residues. J gave up 1 base and V 6 bases, and 4 bases lay outside the gene matches. CDR3 in DNA: TGTGCCAGCAGCGAACAGGGGGGGAACACCGGGGAGCTGTTTTTT. It codes for CASSEQGGNTGELFF.

Notes on this clonotype: A read error is possible here, since a much larger clone lies one base away. The chain links TRBV7-2 to TRBJ2-2; perhaps TRBD2 as D (6 bases). This CDR3 spans 12 amino acids. Germline V gene data show CDR1 as SGHTA and CDR2 as FQGNSA. The CDR3 here is CASSLVRGELLF. The CDR3 nucleotides are TGTGCCAGCAGCTTAGTTCGCGGGGAGCTGCTTTTT.

This clonotype was counted ten times or more. DNA of the CDR3: TGCGCCAGCAGCTTGGTCGCAGACCCGGCGAATGAGCAGTTCTTC. Residues: CASSLVADPANEQFF. The chain carries TRBV5-1 and TRBJ2-1; no reliable D call. CDR3 length: 15 amino acids. V was trimmed by 0 bases and J by 7 bases, leaving 14 bases between them. Germline V gene sequence: CDR1 SGHRS, CDR2 YFSETQ.

The table lists this clonotype with many counts. The chain links TRBV29-1 to TRBJ2-6; no clear D gene. CDR3 length: 13 residues. Germline V gene sequence: CDR1 SQVTM, CDR2 ANQGSEA. The ends were cut back, 7 bases at V and 1 base at J, with 8 bases in the middle. In nucleotides, the CDR3 is TGCAGCGCCAGCCCTTCTGGGGCCAACGTCCTGACTTTC. Its translation is CSASPSGANVLTF.

The chain couples TRBV6-2 or TRBV6-3 to TRBJ1-4; the D is unclear. This CDR3 spans 15 amino acids. Per the germline V gene, CDR1 is MNHEY and CDR2 is SVGEGT. Deletions cut 0 bases from V and 0 bases from J, with 5 bases between. DNA for the CDR3: TGTGCCAGCAGTTACTCAAGGACAACTAATGAAAAACTGTTTTTT. Protein: CASSYSRTTNEKLFF.

This clonotype was seen ten or more times. The chain has TRBV9 and TRBJ2-7, with D tentatively TRBD1 or TRBD2 (5 bases each). The ends were cut back, 0 bases at V and 3 bases at J, with 16 bases in the middle. The CDR3 extends over 16 amino acids. Looked up from germline, CDR1 is SGDLS and CDR2 is YYNGEE. This CDR3 is CASSVGPGTEDYEQYF. The CDR3 nucleotides read TGTGCCAGCAGCGTAGGACCCGGGACGGAAGACTACGAGCAGTACTTC.

This clonotype occurred a few times. The gene calls are TRBV15 and TRBJ1-2; D call uncertain. Per germline, CDR1 LNHNV and CDR2 YYDKDF (reference sequence). The V gene lost 3 bases and the J gene lost 2 bases, with 10 bases spanning the gap. The CDR3 is made up of 14 amino acids. CDR3 region: CATSRRGINYGYTF. CDR3 coding DNA: TGTGCCACCAGCAGGCGGGGAATAAACTATGGCTACACCTTC.

This clonotype was picked up a small number of times. This chain connects TRBV5-1 to TRBJ1-2, with no clear D. The V end lost 1 base, the J end lost 3 bases, and 7 bases lay between the germline ends. Germline V gene lookup returns CDR1 SGHRS and CDR2 YFSETQ. The CDR3 is 13 residues long. The CDR3: CASSLSVDYGYTF. Here the CDR3 DNA reads TGCGCCAGCAGCTTGTCAGTGGACTATGGCTACACCTTC.

This clonotype occurred a few times. This chain joins TRBV10-3 and TRBJ2-3; 8 nucleotides line up with TRBD1. Germline V CDR1 and CDR2: ENHRY, SYGVKD. V lost 8 bases, J lost 5 bases, and 6 bases stayed unmatched. The CDR3 runs to 13 residues. The CDR3 DNA reads as TGTGCCATCGGTGGACAGGGATTAGATACGCAGTATTTT. This codes for CAIGGQGLDTQYF.

The sample holds a few counts of this clonotype. The chain links TRBV11-2 to TRBJ1-5, with 9 bases identical to TRBD1. V lost 4 bases and J lost 4; bases outside the gene matches: 14. The CDR3 is 18 residues long. Germline CDR1 SGHAT, CDR2 FQNNGV. The CDR3 sequence: CASSSAPYRGRGNQPQHF. The CDR3 nucleotides are TGTGCCAGCAGCTCGGCCCCATACAGGGGGCGAGGGAATCAGCCCCAGCATTTT.

This clonotype was seen ten or more times. The rearrangement links TRBV3-1 to TRBJ2-1; TRBD2 aligns across 11 bases. J lost 8 bases, V lost 4 bases, and 4 bases had no gene match. Germline loops: CDR1 LGHDT, CDR2 YNNKEL (reference sequence). CDR3 length equals 14 residues. The CDR3 loop reads CASSPSGGLYEQFF. In DNA, the CDR3 is TGTGCCAGCAGCCCTAGCGGGGGGCTGTATGAGCAGTTCTTC.

The table lists this clonotype with many counts. The genes are TRBV6-5 and TRBJ1-5, with D tentatively TRBD1 (6 bases). Trimming took off 0 bases at V and 2 bases at J, with 11 bases between the two ends. Germline V CDR1 and CDR2: MNHEY, SVGAGI. The CDR3 has 16 amino acids. The CDR3 sequence: CASSYSGGGGNQPQHF. CDR3 nucleotides: TGTGCCAGCAGTTACTCAGGGGGAGGGGGCAATCAGCCCCAGCATTTT.

This CDR3 is CASSYGLRRQGQSTNEKLFF. DNA for the CDR3: TGTGCCAGCAGTTATGGGTTAAGGAGACAGGGGCAATCAACTAATGAAAAACTGTTTTTT. The chain employs TRBV6-2 or TRBV6-3 and TRBJ1-4; 8 bases line up with TRBD1. The germline CDR1 and CDR2 sequences are MNHEY and SVGEGT. V lost 3 bases, J lost 0 bases, and 15 bases stayed unmatched. This CDR3 spans 20 amino acids.

The V and J genes are TRBV20-1 and TRBJ2-7; D not resolved. This CDR3 comprises 16 residues. The germline V gene encodes CDR1 DFQATT and CDR2 SNEGSKA (reference sequence). Trimming pared 0 bases from V and 3 bases from J, leaving 18 bases between. As DNA, the CDR3 is TGCAGTGCTAGAGACATTCGGGCTATTAGCCGCTACGAGCAGTACTTC. Protein sequence: CSARDIRAISRYEQYF.

This chain uses TRBV29-1 with TRBJ2-3; no firm D call. The CDR3 has 12 residues. V gave up 5 bases and J gave up 1 base, with 7 bases separating them. Germline V gene lookup returns CDR1 SQVTM and CDR2 ANQGSEA. In DNA, the CDR3 is TGCAGCGTTCCTCAGGGCACAGATACGCAGTATTTT. It yields the protein CSVPQGTDTQYF.

Ten or more counts support this clonotype. The rearrangement uses TRBV5-6 and TRBJ2-7; a weak D match, TRBD1 (6 bases). Germline V CDR1 and CDR2: SGHDT, YYEEEE. This CDR3 comprises 14 residues. V lost 0 bases and J lost 3, with 10 bases in between. The CDR3 region has the DNA TGTGCCAGCAGCTTGGGAACCAGGGGCTACGAGCAGTACTTC. It translates to CASSLGTRGYEQYF.

Turning to this clonotype: Compared with germline, one end of the junction differs, possibly owing to a read error. This CDR3 is CASSLFPEDSGNTICF. CDR3 nucleotides: TGTGCCAGCAGCTTATTTCCGGAGGACTCTGGAAACACCATATGTTTT. The chain links TRBV7-8 to TRBJ1-3, with D unclear. The germline V gene encodes CDR1 SGHVS and CDR2 FQNEAQ. The CDR3 sequence is 16 residues long.

Many counts were recorded for this clonotype. This chain joins TRBV12-3 or TRBV12-4 and TRBJ1-2; D unresolved. The germline V and J ends were trimmed by 3 bases and 6 bases, with 8 bases remaining between them. CDR3 length: 12 amino acids. As DNA, the CDR3 is TGTGCCAGCAGTTTGGCACCCGATGGCTACACCTTC. Translation gives CASSLAPDGYTF.

This clonotype was observed a few times. The gene calls are TRBV4-3 and TRBJ2-7; 8 nucleotides match TRBD2. The germline V gene has CDR1 LGHNA and CDR2 YSLEER. CDR3 length equals 19 residues. Trimming cost V 0 bases and J 4 bases; bases outside gene matches: 17. CDR3 region: CASSQDWGWLAGGGYEQYF. CDR3 DNA: TGCGCCAGCAGCCAAGATTGGGGTTGGCTGGCGGGGGGAGGGTACGAGCAGTACTTC.

This clonotype was seen at least ten times. The CDR3 bases are TGTGCCAGCAGTTTCCGCTTCGGGTACCAGCAGTTCTTC. Its protein product is CASSFRFGYQQFF. This chain connects TRBV28 to TRBJ2-1; D is ambiguous. V was cut by 3 bases and J by 11 bases, with 14 bases left in between. The CDR3 runs to 13 residues. Germline-derived CDR1 and CDR2 are MDHEN and SYDVKM.

At least ten counts were recorded for this clonotype. The gene calls are TRBV29-1 and TRBJ2-7; no definite D call. This CDR3 has 14 residues. CDR1 is SQVTM and CDR2 is ANQGSEA in the germline V gene. Deletions cut 5 bases from V and 0 bases from J, with 14 bases between. This CDR3 reads CSVSVALGSYEQYF. In nucleotides, the CDR3 is TGCAGCGTTAGTGTGGCATTGGGCTCCTACGAGCAGTACTTC.

This clonotype was counted at least ten times. The V and J genes are TRBV4-2 and TRBJ2-5; 12 positions match TRBD2. Trimming at V came to 0 bases and at J to 5 bases, leaving 7 bases not matched to a gene. Germline V gene sequence: CDR1 LGHNA, CDR2 YNFKEQ. CDR3 size: 17 residues. The CDR3 DNA follows: TGTGCCAGCAGCCAAGAAGTGTCTAGCGGGGGGGTGGAGACCCAGTACTTC. As protein: CASSQEVSSGGVETQYF.

This clonotype was observed at least ten times. The chain is built from TRBV28 and TRBJ2-7; 9 nucleotides line up with TRBD1. The CDR3 sequence is 12 residues long. The germline gives CDR1 MDHEN, CDR2 SYDVKM. With 6 bases clipped from V and 6 bases from J, the junction kept 3 bases outside the gene matches. In DNA, the CDR3 is TGTGCCAGCAGGGGGACAGGGCTCGAGCAGTACTTC. It yields the protein CASRGTGLEQYF.

The rearrangement joins TRBV12-3 or TRBV12-4 to TRBJ2-5, with 13 bases matching TRBD2. The CDR3 runs to 20 residues. Trimming removed 3 bases from V and 3 bases from J; junction bases left unmatched: 16. The CDR3 nucleotides read TGTGCCAGCAGTTTTATGCCGCGTTTTGGGACTAGCGGGACCGAAGAGACCCAGTACTTC. Residues: CASSFMPRFGTSGTEETQYF.